A single sample is the source of the 10 T cell receptor beta chains below, sequenced in a study of T cells in Graves' hyperthyroidism and ophthalmopathy. What was amplified from RNA transcripts were TCR beta CDR3 regions. The HTBI primer set drove a first-round RT-PCR of the TCR CDR3. TCRdb re-called the multiplex PCR reads with MiXCR, one entry per CDR3 protein. Here the sample spans roughly 560,000 distinct CDR3 sequences, roughly 14% being singletons. What was sequenced was blood. The receptors stem from a middle-aged woman with Graves' ophthalmopathy.

This clonotype was found many times. This rearrangement joins TRBV20-1 to TRBJ2-4, with D perhaps assigned TRBD1 or TRBD2 (5 bases each). The germline V gene has CDR1 DFQATT and CDR2 SNEGSKA (reference sequence). The CDR3 consists of 14 residues. The V end was cut by 5 bases, the J end by 0 bases, with 11 bases between. The CDR3 region has the DNA TGCAGTGCTCTCAGGGAGATAGCCAAAAACATTCAGTACTTC. Protein: CSALREIAKNIQYF.

This clonotype turned up a few times. The chain joins TRBV6-2 or TRBV6-3 to TRBJ1-5, with 8 bases fitting TRBD1. Unmatched junction bases numbered 8, after V lost 1 base and J lost 3 bases. CDR1 is MNHEY, CDR2 SVGEGT, per germline. The CDR3 sequence is 17 residues long. This CDR3 is CASSYYRGNSHNQPQHF. The CDR3 DNA reads as TGTGCCAGCAGTTACTACAGGGGGAATTCCCACAATCAGCCCCAGCATTTT.

This clonotype has at least ten counts. This chain uses TRBV19 with TRBJ1-1, with D perhaps matching TRBD1 (5 bases). CDR1 and CDR2 (germline): LNHDA, SQIVND (reference sequence). V dropped 4 bases and J dropped 8 bases, with 14 bases sitting between them. This CDR3 comprises 13 residues. This chain's CDR3 is CASSTGPGMEAFF. In nucleotides, the CDR3 is TGTGCCAGTAGTACCGGCCCAGGGATGGAAGCTTTCTTT. The full variable domain, in which reference TRBV19 and TRBJ1-1 provide the parts outside the CDR3, is DGGITQSPKYLFRKEGQNVTLSCEQNLNHDAMYWYRQDPGQGLRLIYYSQIVNDFQKGDIAEGYSVSREKKESFPLTVTSAQKNPTAFYLCASSTGPGMEAFFGQGTRLTVV.

This clonotype was recorded many times. V and J are TRBV6-1 and TRBJ1-1; D unresolved. The V and J ends lost 7 bases and 5 bases respectively, with 20 bases between them. The germline CDR1 and CDR2 sequences are MNHNS and SASEGT. The CDR3 runs 15 residues. CDR3 protein: CASTPQEDLGTEAFF. The CDR3 DNA reads as TGTGCCAGCACCCCTCAGGAGGATTTGGGGACTGAAGCTTTCTTT.

This clonotype appeared many times. The V and J genes are TRBV6-1 and TRBJ2-7; TRBD2 matches at 7 bases. The V and J ends lost 7 bases and 5 bases, in that order; junction bases with no gene match: 14. This CDR3 has 15 amino acids. CDR1 and CDR2 from the germline V gene are MNHNS and SASEGT. CDR3 bases: TGTGCCAGCACCCACGGGGGGAGCCGGGGAGACGAGCAGTACTTC. Its protein product is CASTHGGSRGDEQYF.

This clonotype has more than one count but fewer than ten. This likely comes from a read error, as the CDR3 has no conserved phenylalanine or tryptophan at its end. The DNA is omitted, as the CDR3 cannot be located on it reliably, and the CDR3 follows TCRdb's listing. The rearrangement uses TRBV18 and TRBJ2-7. The CDR3 is 8 amino acids long, termini counted. Germline V gene data show CDR1 as KGHSH and CDR2 as LQKENI. CDR3 protein: CASSPPLD.

This clonotype occurred many times. This chain joins TRBV5-6 and TRBJ2-1; 11 bases agree with TRBD2. CDR3 length equals 15 residues. V was clipped by 1 base and J by 5 bases; unmatched bases: 2. The germline V gene has CDR1 SGHDT and CDR2 YYEEEE. This CDR3 is CASSLRLAGNNEQFF. CDR3 nucleotide sequence: TGTGCCAGCAGCTTGAGACTAGCGGGGAACAATGAGCAGTTCTTC.

The rearrangement links TRBV27 to TRBJ1-2, with D hard to call. V lost 5 bases, J lost 2 bases, and 9 bases lay in between. This CDR3 contains 13 residues. CDR1 MNHEY and CDR2 SMNVEV come from the germline V gene (reference sequence). CDR3 DNA: TGTGCCAGCAGTCGGGCAGACAACTATGGCTACACCTTC. This encodes CASSRADNYGYTF.

This clonotype was seen ten or more times. The CDR3 here is CATSDFGTSGGYTF. CDR3 bases: TGTGCCACCAGTGACTTCGGGACCTCGGGGGGCTACACCTTC. V is TRBV24-1 and J is TRBJ1-2; a possible D gene is TRBD1 (5 bases). Trimming took 4 bases from V and 8 from J, leaving 16 bases between them. This CDR3 spans 14 amino acids. Germline CDR1 and CDR2: KGHDR and SFDVKD.

Ten or more counts support this clonotype. The rearrangement joins TRBV6-5 to TRBJ1-1; 10 positions agree with TRBD1. Germline assignment: CDR1 MNHEY and CDR2 SVGAGI. The CDR3 is made up of 15 amino acids. Trimming removed 6 bases from V and 1 base from J; junction bases left unmatched: 5. In nucleotides, the CDR3 is TGTGCCAGCAGCGGACAGGGGGGGAGGAACACTGAAGCTTTCTTT. Its translation: CASSGQGGRNTEAFF.